This is a list of T cell receptor beta chains from one sample in a study of shared clonotypes between healthy human individuals. Repertoires were generated with immunoSEQ multiplex PCR, while TCRdb's copy carries only in-frame clones and drops some. Among roughly 2.2 million clones listed, 92% were seen once. The sample consisted of naive CD4+ T cells from PBMCs. The receptors stem from a man between 18 and 35 years old in good health. Some clones in this sample may be carry-over from other donors' samples. The CDR3 runs from the conserved cysteine through the conserved F or W. D genes are given only for firm matches. A row's size may be missing; if present it is once, few, many or a size class.

TGTGCCAGCAGCCCGCGGCCCGGGACAGGGCCAACCAACGAGCAGTACTTC,CASSPRPGTGPTNEQYF,-,TRBD1,TRBJ2-7,TRBV7-9
TGTGCCAGCAGTGGGGTCGGGAAGGGGCAAGAGACCCAGTACTTC,CASSGVGKGQETQYF,-,-,TRBJ2-5,TRBV27
TGTGCCAGCAGCCGACCGGGACAGGGGACCTACGAGCAGTACTTC,CASSRPGQGTYEQYF,-,TRBD1,TRBJ2-7,TRBV5-4
TGTGCCAGCTCACTGGTTGGGCAGGGGGCGAATGAGCAGTTCTTC,CASSLVGQGANEQFF,-,TRBD1,TRBJ2-1,TRBV18
TGTGCCAGCAGTTCAGGAGGGGGTGTCTACGAGCAGTACTTC,CASSSGGGVYEQYF,-,-,TRBJ2-7,TRBV6-5
TGTGCCAGCAGTTTAGAACGGAAGGATGGCTACACCTTC,CASSLERKDGYTF,few,-,TRBJ1-2,TRBV28
TGTGCCAGCAGCCCTTCCGGGGGGGCTGGTGAAAAACTGTTTTTT,CASSPSGGAGEKLFF,-,-,TRBJ1-4,TRBV7-9
TGTGCCAGCAGCTACGAGACTAGCGGGGCAAGAACCTACGAGCAGTACTTC,CASSYETSGARTYEQYF,once,TRBD2,TRBJ2-7,TRBV5-8
TGCGCCAGCAGCCTACCGGGACAGGGTTCCTACGAGCAGTACTTC,CASSLPGQGSYEQYF,-,TRBD1,TRBJ2-7,TRBV5-1
TGTGCCAGCTCCTCCGGGCGCACAGGGACACAGCAGTACTTC,CASSSGRTGTQQYF,-,-,TRBJ2-7,TRBV18
TGTGCCAGCAGCGCCCGGACAGGGTTTGATACGCAGTATTTT,CASSARTGFDTQYF,-,TRBD1,TRBJ2-3,TRBV11-3
TGTGCCAGCAGCGTAACAGGGGGCAACTATGGCTACACCTTC,CASSVTGGNYGYTF,-,TRBD1,TRBJ1-2,TRBV7-2
TGTGCCAGCAGTCCCGGGACTAGCGGAACTAGCACAGATACGCAGTATTTT,CASSPGTSGTSTDTQYF,-,TRBD2,TRBJ2-3,TRBV2
TGTGCCAGCAGCTCAACTAGCGGGAGGTCCTACAATGAGCAGTTCTTC,CASSSTSGRSYNEQFF,once,TRBD2,TRBJ2-1,TRBV7-9
TGTGCCAGCAGCCTACCGGGCCGGGACAATGAGCAGTTCTTC,CASSLPGRDNEQFF,once,-,TRBJ2-1,TRBV9
TGTGCCAGCAGCTTAGAAGCTACCCTACCGGAGACCCAGTACTTC,CASSLEATLPETQYF,-,-,TRBJ2-5,TRBV7-3